This T cell receptor beta chain was captured by sequencing in a study of control samples from healthy donors and cancer patients. Some clones are missing from TCRdb's copy, which holds only in-frame ones; the method was immunoSEQ multiplex PCR. Of 24,000 or so clones in the sample, 85% to 90% were seen once. This sequence originates from a man aged 55-75 years with head and neck cancer. The sample consisted of PBMCs.

The DNA for the CDR3 is TGTGCCAGCAGGGTATGGGGAAACACCATATATTTT. Residues: CASRVWGNTIYF. This chain uses TRBV12-3 or TRBV12-4 with TRBJ1-3; D not resolved. V was trimmed by 6 bases and J by 4 bases, leaving 7 bases between them. This CDR3 is built from 12 residues.